This T cell receptor (beta chain) was identified during a study of regulatory T cells in long-lasting Graves disease. Study context: Graves' cases, newly diagnosed, had used antithyroid drugs under 3 months.

CDR1 is DFQATT and CDR2 is SNEGSKA in the germline V gene (reference sequence). The germline V and J ends were trimmed by 5 bases and 8 bases, with 12 bases remaining between them. The CDR3 has 11 amino acids. This clonotype has a handful of counts. The time point denotes: newly diagnosed GD, antithyroid drugs for less than 3 months. Generation of the TCR library employed RNA extracted from PBMCs. Arm-PCR of CDR3 regions and iRepertoire HTBI primers were the basis on which TCR beta libraries were built. One entry per CDR3 protein, called by TCRdb with MiXCR from the multiplex PCR reads. The sample contains about 350,000 distinct CDR3 sequences, roughly 17% of which appear only once. These same data were also listed under a study on T cells in Graves' hyperthyroidism and ophthalmopathy. That report adds: Patients aged 18 to 65 had newly diagnosed hyperthyroidism lasting under 2 months.

This sequence joins TRBV20-1 and TRBJ1-2, with D possibly TRBD1 on 6 matching bases. The specimen comprised peripheral blood mononuclear cells (PBMCs), sampled at new diagnosis, from a patient treated with antithyroid drugs. The receptor comes from a man aged 40-55 years with Graves disease. The CDR3 DNA is TGCAGTGCTTTCAACAGGGACGGCTACACCTTC. This sequence encodes CSAFNRDGYTF.